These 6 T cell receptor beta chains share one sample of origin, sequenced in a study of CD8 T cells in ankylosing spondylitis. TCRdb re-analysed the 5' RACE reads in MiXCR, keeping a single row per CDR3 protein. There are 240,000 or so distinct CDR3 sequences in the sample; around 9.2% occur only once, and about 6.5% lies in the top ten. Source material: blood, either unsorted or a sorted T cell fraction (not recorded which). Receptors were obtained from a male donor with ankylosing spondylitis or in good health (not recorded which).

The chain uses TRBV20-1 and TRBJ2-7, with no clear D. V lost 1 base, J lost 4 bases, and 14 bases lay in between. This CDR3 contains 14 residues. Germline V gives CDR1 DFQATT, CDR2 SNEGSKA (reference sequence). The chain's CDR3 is CSARVASSRYEQYF. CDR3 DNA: TGCAGTGCTAGAGTGGCGTCTTCTAGGTACGAGCAGTACTTC.

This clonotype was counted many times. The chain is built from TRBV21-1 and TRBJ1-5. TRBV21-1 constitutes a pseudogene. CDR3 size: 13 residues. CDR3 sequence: CASSCRQNQPQHF. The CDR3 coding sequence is TGTGCCAGCAGCTGTCGGCAAAATCAGCCCCAGCATTTT.

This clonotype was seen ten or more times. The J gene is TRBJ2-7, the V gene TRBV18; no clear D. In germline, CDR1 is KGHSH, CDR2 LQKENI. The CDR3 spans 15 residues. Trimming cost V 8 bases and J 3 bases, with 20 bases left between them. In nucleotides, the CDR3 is TGTGCCAGCACCCCGTCACCGGTGCCAGACTACGAGCAGTACTTC. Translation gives CASTPSPVPDYEQYF.

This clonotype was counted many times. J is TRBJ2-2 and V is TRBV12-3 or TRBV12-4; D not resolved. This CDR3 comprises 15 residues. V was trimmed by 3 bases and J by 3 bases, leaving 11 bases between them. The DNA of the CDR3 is TGTGCCAGCAGTTTTGTCAGACCCTACACCGGGGAGCTGTTTTTT. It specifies CASSFVRPYTGELFF.

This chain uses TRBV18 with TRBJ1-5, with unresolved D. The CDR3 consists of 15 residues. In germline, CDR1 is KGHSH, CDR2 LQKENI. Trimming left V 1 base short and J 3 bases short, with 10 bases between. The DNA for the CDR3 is TGTGCCAGCTCACCACGTAGGGATTCCAATCAGCCCCAGCATTTT. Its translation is CASSPRRDSNQPQHF.

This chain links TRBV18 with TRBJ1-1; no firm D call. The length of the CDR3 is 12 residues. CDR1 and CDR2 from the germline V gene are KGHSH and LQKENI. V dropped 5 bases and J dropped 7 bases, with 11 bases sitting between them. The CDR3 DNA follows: TGTGCCAGCTCAAGGGAGGGTGGTGAAGCTTTCTTT. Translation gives CASSREGGEAFF.